Below, 11 T cell receptor beta chains from the same sample are listed, as sequenced in a study of T cell responses to AZD1222 COVID-19 vaccine. Profiled with immunoSEQ multiplex PCR; TCRdb holds only in-frame clones, not every one. This table holds approximately 200,000 clones, almost 90% found once. The sample in question was peripheral blood, obtained on day 0 of AZD1222 vaccination. These receptors came from an adult in good health.

J is TRBJ1-2 and V is TRBV18; D gene ambiguous. V lost 1 base, J lost 4 bases, and 19 bases lay in between. Per the germline V gene, CDR1 is KGHSH and CDR2 is LQKENI. CDR3 length equals 17 residues. The chain's CDR3 is CASSPLSVGSRSYGYTF. The CDR3 coding sequence is TGTGCCAGCTCACCACTATCCGTCGGGAGTAGAAGCTATGGCTACACCTTC.

The V and J genes are TRBV5-1 and TRBJ1-6; possibly TRBD1 for D (5 bases). The CDR3 consists of 16 residues. The V gene lost 0 bases and the J gene lost 7 bases, with 14 bases spanning the gap. In germline, CDR1 is SGHRS, CDR2 YFSETQ. CDR3 region: CASSLVGGRGNSPLHF. CDR3 nucleotide sequence: TGCGCCAGCAGCTTGGTCGGAGGGAGGGGCAATTCACCCCTCCACTTT. Variable domain in full (rest from reference TRBV5-1 and TRBJ1-6): KAGVTQTPRYLIKTRGQQVTLSCSPISGHRSVSWYQQTPGQGLQFLFEYFSETQRNKGNFPGRFSGRQFSNSRSEMNVSTLELGDSALYLCASSLVGGRGNSPLHFGNGTRLTVT.

DNA of the CDR3: TGTGCCAGCAGCCAAGTACGTAGTACACCCGGCTACACCTTC. This gives the protein CASSQVRSTPGYTF. The rearrangement links TRBV3-1 (or the pseudogene TRBV3-2) to TRBJ1-2; D gene uncertain. Per the germline V gene, CDR1 is LGHDT and CDR2 is YNNKEL (reference sequence). V lost 1 base and J lost 8, with 14 bases in between. The CDR3 consists of 14 residues.

The genes are TRBV10-2 and TRBJ2-5; no definite D call. This CDR3 region has 11 residues. From germline, CDR1 is WSHSY and CDR2 SAAADI. V was shortened by 6 bases and J by 5 bases, with 7 bases between the two germline ends. The CDR3 DNA reads as TGCGCCAGCAGAATGGCCGAGACCCAGTACTTC. Encoded protein: CASRMAETQYF.

DNA for the CDR3: TGCAGCGTTCCCTGGGGAGGTTCCTCCTACGAGCAGTACTTC. Translated, it gives CSVPWGGSSYEQYF. The chain is built from TRBV29-1 and TRBJ2-7, with D maybe TRBD2 (6 bases). The CDR3 is made up of 14 amino acids. V gave up 5 bases and J gave up 0 bases, with 14 bases separating them. CDR1 is SQVTM and CDR2 is ANQGSEA in the germline V gene.

The chain employs TRBV19 and TRBJ1-2; no definite D call. CDR3 length: 17 residues. Germline CDR1 LNHDA, CDR2 SQIVND (reference sequence). V lost 0 bases and J 4 bases, leaving 18 bases between the germline ends. The CDR3 nucleotides are TGTGCCAGTAGTATAGATCCTCGGGCAGCTAATATCTATGGCTACACCTTC. Its protein product is CASSIDPRAANIYGYTF.

The chain uses TRBV10-3 and TRBJ1-5; D gene uncertain. CDR1 and CDR2 from the germline V gene are ENHRY and SYGVKD. The CDR3 covers 13 residues. Deletions cut 2 bases from V and 5 bases from J, with 7 bases between. CDR3 amino acids: CAISETNDQPQHF. The CDR3 nucleotides read TGTGCCATCAGTGAGACTAACGATCAGCCCCAGCATTTT.

This chain links TRBV7-9 with TRBJ1-1; D gene unclear. This CDR3 comprises 14 residues. V was cut by 1 base and J by 3 bases, with 9 bases left in between. Germline V gene sequence: CDR1 SEHNR, CDR2 FQNEAQ (reference sequence). The CDR3 here is CASSLGSGYTEAFF. The DNA of the CDR3 is TGTGCCAGCAGCTTAGGATCGGGGTACACTGAAGCTTTCTTT.

A note on this clone: At the DNA level, this CDR3 is encoded by other sequences in the same sample as well. The genes are TRBV12-3 or TRBV12-4 and TRBJ2-7; D is uncertain. V dropped 6 bases and J dropped 4 bases, with 7 bases sitting between them. This CDR3 is built from 11 residues. Written as DNA, the CDR3 is TGTGCCAGCAGCCCAGGTTACGAGCAGTACTTC. This gives the protein CASSPGYEQYF.

This chain uses TRBV5-1 with TRBJ2-5; TRBD2 aligns across 13 bases. The CDR3 sequence is 17 residues long. CDR1 and CDR2 from the germline V gene are SGHRS and YFSETQ. The V and J ends lost 4 bases and 5 bases, in that order; junction bases with no gene match: 11. The CDR3 coding sequence is TGCGCCAGCAGCCCCCGACTAGCGGGGGGACTGTGGGAGACCCAGTACTTC. Translation gives CASSPRLAGGLWETQYF. Drawing the rest from reference TRBV5-1 and TRBJ2-5, the complete variable domain is KAGVTQTPRYLIKTRGQQVTLSCSPISGHRSVSWYQQTPGQGLQFLFEYFSETQRNKGNFPGRFSGRQFSNSRSEMNVSTLELGDSALYLCASSPRLAGGLWETQYFGPGTRLLVL.

This clone has more than one count but fewer than ten. The V call is TRBV14, the J call TRBJ1-2, with 8 bases lining up with TRBD1. There are 14 residues in the CDR3. Germline CDR1 reads SGHDN; CDR2 reads FVKESK. Trimming cost V 1 base and J 6 bases; bases outside gene matches: 4. CDR3 DNA: TGTGCCAGCAGCCAAGTACAGGGGGGAAATGGCTACACCTTC. It encodes CASSQVQGGNGYTF.